The 10 T cell receptor beta chains in this list originate from one sample, sequenced in a study of OX40 agonist ivuxolimab in advanced cancers. The table came from immunoSEQ multiplex PCR; TCRdb's copy has only in-frame clones and leaves some out. This table has about 28,000 clones, around four fifths appearing once. Sample: CD4+ or CD8+ T cells sorted from blood, taken in a trial of the OX40 agonist ivuxolimab. The receptors derive from an adult with an advanced solid tumor such as melanoma, head and neck, liver or kidney cancer.

This chain uses TRBV27 with TRBJ1-4; D perhaps matches TRBD1 (5 bases). Between the trimmed V and J ends, which lost 5 bases and 3 bases, there was a span of 13 bases. Germline CDR1 MNHEY, CDR2 SMNVEV (reference sequence). The CDR3 sequence is 15 residues long. In DNA form, the CDR3 reads TGTGCCAGCAGTCCCCACCCGGGGGCTAATGAAAAACTGTTTTTT. This sequence encodes CASSPHPGANEKLFF. Together with reference TRBV27 and TRBJ1-4, the CDR3 gives the full variable domain: EAQVTQNPRYLITVTGKKLTVTCSQNMNHEYMSWYRQDPGLGLRQIYYSMNVEVTDKGDVPEGYKVSRKEKRNFPLILESPSPNQTSLYFCASSPHPGANEKLFFGSGTQLSVL.

The genes are TRBV2 and TRBJ2-5; the D gene is possibly TRBD2 (6 bases). V was trimmed by 0 bases and J by 1 base, leaving 21 bases between them. CDR1 and CDR2 from the germline V gene are SNHLY and FYNNEI. This CDR3 region has 19 residues. The CDR3 coding sequence is TGTGCCAGCAGTGAAGCGCTTCCCGAGGCGGGATTGGTCCAAGAGACCCAGTACTTC. Amino acid sequence: CASSEALPEAGLVQETQYF.

This rearrangement joins TRBV6-9 to TRBJ2-7; tentative D call: TRBD2 (5 bases). Germline loops: CDR1 MNHGY, CDR2 SVAAGI. The CDR3 is 13 amino acids. V lost 3 bases to trimming and J lost 2 bases, with 8 bases between them. DNA for the CDR3: TGTGCCAGCAGTTACACGACTACCTACGAGCAGTACTTC. Translating gives CASSYTTTYEQYF.

V and J are TRBV9 and TRBJ2-1, with a weak D call TRBD2 (6 bases). This CDR3 comprises 14 residues. Germline assignment: CDR1 SGDLS and CDR2 YYNGEE. V was pared by 0 bases and J by 8 bases, with 12 bases between. The CDR3 coding sequence is TGTGCCAGCAGCGTAGGCGGGGACGGGGATGAGCAGTTCTTC. Translating it yields CASSVGGDGDEQFF.

This chain links TRBV6-1 with TRBJ2-7, with 7 bases aligning to TRBD2. V lost 0 bases to trimming and J lost 2 bases; unmatched junction nucleotides: 7. The length of the CDR3 is 16 residues. Germline CDR1 and CDR2: MNHNS and SASEGT. The CDR3 bases are TGTGCCAGCAGTGAAGCCCCAGCGGGGCCCCCCTACGAGCAGTACTTC. This translates into CASSEAPAGPPYEQYF.

The chain carries TRBV7-8 and TRBJ2-7; TRBD1 might be the D (5 bases). V was trimmed by 1 base and J by 2 bases, leaving 9 bases between them. Germline V CDR1 and CDR2: SGHVS, FQNEAQ. The CDR3 loop spans 14 amino acids. CDR3 in amino acids: CASSLGWGPYEQYF. CDR3 DNA sequence: TGTGCCAGCAGCTTAGGATGGGGCCCCTACGAGCAGTACTTC. The variable domain in full, with the rest retrieved from reference TRBV7-8 and TRBJ2-7, is GAGVSQSPRYKVAKRGQDVALRCDPISGHVSLFWYQQALGQGPEFLTYFQNEAQLDKSGLPSDRFFAERPEGSVSTLKIQRTQQEDSAVYLCASSLGWGPYEQYFGPGTRLTVT.

V is TRBV7-9 and J is TRBJ2-7; 7 bases match TRBD2. The CDR3 extends over 15 amino acids. Germline assignment: CDR1 SEHNR and CDR2 FQNEAQ (reference sequence). The trim removed 7 bases at V and 7 bases at J, leaving 16 bases unmatched. The CDR3 region has the DNA TGTGCCAGCAACCCCGGGGCTAGCGGAGACTGGGAGCAGTACTTC. The encoded protein is CASNPGASGDWEQYF.

This chain joins TRBV12-5 and TRBJ2-5; D gene uncertain. The end of the DNA aligns better with TRBJ2-7, so the J call may be wrong. Germline values: CDR1 LGHNT, CDR2 FRNRAP. The CDR3 has 15 residues. Here the CDR3 reads CASGPAGPGPYEQYF. The CDR3 DNA sequence: TGTGCTAGTGGGCCGGCTGGCCCAGGACCATACGAGCAGTACTTC.

The rearrangement links TRBV5-5 to TRBJ2-1; possibly TRBD2 for D (6 bases). The germline V gene encodes CDR1 SGHKS and CDR2 YYEKEE (reference sequence). The CDR3 is 13 amino acids. Trimming stripped 3 bases from V and 5 bases from J, with 9 bases between. Here the CDR3 DNA reads TGTGCCAGCAGCTGGGGGGTGGACAATGAGCAGTTCTTC. Protein product: CASSWGVDNEQFF.

The CDR3 DNA is TGTGCCAGCAGCTTAGAGGCTAGCGGGTTCTACAATGAGCAGTTCTTC. It specifies CASSLEASGFYNEQFF. J is TRBJ2-1 and V is TRBV11-2; 8 bases line up with TRBD2. Germline V gene sequence: CDR1 SGHAT, CDR2 FQNNGV. The V gene end was trimmed by 0 bases and the J gene end by 3 bases; junction bases not matched to a gene: 4. CDR3 length: 16 residues. The full variable domain, in which reference TRBV11-2 and TRBJ2-1 provide the parts outside the CDR3, is EAGVAQSPRYKIIEKRQSVAFWCNPISGHATLYWYQQILGQGPKLLIQFQNNGVVDDSQLPKDRFSAERLKGVDSTLKIQPAKLEDSAVYLCASSLEASGFYNEQFFGPGTRLTVL.